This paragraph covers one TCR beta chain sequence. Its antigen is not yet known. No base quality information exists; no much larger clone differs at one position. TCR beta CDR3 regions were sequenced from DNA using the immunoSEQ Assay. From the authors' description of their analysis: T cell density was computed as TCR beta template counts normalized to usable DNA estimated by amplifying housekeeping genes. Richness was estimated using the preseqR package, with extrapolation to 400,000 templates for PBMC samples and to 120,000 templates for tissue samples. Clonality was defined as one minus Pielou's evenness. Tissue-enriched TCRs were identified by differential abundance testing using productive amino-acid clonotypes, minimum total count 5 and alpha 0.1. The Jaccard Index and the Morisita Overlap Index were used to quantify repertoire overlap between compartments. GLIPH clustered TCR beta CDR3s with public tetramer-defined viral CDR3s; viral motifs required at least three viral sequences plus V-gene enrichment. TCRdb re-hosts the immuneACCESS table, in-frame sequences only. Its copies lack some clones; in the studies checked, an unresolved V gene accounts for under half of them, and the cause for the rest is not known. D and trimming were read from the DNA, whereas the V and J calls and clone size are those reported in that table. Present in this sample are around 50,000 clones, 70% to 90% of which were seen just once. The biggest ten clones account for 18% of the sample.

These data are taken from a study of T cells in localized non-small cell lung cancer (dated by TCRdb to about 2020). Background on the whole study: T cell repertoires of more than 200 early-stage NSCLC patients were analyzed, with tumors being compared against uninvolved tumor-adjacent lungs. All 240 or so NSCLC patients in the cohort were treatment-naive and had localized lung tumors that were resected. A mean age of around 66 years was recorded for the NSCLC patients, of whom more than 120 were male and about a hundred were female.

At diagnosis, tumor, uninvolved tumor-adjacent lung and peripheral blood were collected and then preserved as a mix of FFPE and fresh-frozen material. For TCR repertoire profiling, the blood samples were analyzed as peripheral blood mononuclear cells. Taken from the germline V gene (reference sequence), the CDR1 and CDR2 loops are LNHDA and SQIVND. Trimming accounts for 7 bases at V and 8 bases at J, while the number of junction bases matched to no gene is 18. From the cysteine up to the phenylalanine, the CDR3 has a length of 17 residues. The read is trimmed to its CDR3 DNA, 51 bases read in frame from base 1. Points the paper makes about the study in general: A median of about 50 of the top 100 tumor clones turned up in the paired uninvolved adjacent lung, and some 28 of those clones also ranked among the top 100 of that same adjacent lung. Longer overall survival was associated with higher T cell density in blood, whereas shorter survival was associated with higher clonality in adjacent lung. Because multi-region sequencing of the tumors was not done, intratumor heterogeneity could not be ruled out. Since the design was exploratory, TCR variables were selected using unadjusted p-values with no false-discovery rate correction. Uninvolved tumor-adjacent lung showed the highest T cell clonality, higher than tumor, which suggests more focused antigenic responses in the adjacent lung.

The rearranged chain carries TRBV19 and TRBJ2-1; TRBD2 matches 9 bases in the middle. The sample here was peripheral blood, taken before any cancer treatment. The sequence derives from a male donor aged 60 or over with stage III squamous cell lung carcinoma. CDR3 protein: CASTPVRLAGIVDEQFF. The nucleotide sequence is TGTGCCAGTACCCCGGTTCGCCTAGCGGGAATTGTCGATGAGCAGTTCTTC.